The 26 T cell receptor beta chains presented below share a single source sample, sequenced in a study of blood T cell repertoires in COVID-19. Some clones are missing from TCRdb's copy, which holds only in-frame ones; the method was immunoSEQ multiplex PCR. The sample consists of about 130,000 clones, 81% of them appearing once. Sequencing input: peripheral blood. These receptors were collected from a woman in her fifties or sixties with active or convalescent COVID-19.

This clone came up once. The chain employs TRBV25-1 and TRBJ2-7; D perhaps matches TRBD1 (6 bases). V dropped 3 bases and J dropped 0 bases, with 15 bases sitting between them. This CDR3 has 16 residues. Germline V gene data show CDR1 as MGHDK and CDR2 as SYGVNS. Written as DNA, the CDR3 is TGTGCCAGCAGTGAGAAGGGGACACTAAGCTCCTACGAGCAGTACTTC. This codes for CASSEKGTLSSYEQYF.

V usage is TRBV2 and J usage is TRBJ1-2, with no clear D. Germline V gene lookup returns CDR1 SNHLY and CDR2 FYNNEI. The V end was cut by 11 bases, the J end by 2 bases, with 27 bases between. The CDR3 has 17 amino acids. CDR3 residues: CAGLDPRPQRGNYGYTF. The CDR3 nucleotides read TGTGCCGGATTAGATCCAAGGCCCCAAAGAGGGAACTATGGCTACACCTTC.

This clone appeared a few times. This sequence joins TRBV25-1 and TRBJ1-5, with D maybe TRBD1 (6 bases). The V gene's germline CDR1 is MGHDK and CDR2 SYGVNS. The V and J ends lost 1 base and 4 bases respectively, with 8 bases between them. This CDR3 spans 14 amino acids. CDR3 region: CASSEFGQNQPQHF. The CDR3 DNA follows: TGTGCCAGCAGTGAATTTGGACAGAATCAGCCCCAGCATTTT.

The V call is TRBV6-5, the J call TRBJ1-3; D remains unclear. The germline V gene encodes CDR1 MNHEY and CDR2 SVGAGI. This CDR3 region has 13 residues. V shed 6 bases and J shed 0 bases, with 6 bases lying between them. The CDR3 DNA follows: TGTGCCAGCAGAAAAGCCTCTGGAAACACCATATATTTT. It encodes CASRKASGNTIYF.

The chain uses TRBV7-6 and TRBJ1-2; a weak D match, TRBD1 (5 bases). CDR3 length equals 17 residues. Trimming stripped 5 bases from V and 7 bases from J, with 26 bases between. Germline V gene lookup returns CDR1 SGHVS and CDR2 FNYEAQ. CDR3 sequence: CASSPSRGQGREVGYTF. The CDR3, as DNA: TGTGCCAGCAGCCCTAGTCGGGGTCAGGGCAGGGAGGTTGGCTACACCTTC.

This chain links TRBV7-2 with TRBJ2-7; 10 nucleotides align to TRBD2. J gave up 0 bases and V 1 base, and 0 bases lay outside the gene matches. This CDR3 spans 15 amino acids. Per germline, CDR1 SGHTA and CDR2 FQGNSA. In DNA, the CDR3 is TGTGCCAGCAGCTTAGGGACTAGCGGCTCCTACGAGCAGTACTTC. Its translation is CASSLGTSGSYEQYF.

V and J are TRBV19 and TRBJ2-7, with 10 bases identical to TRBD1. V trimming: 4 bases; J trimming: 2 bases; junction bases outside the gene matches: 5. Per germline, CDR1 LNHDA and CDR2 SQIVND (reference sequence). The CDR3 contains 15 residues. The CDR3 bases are TGTGCCAGTAGTACGCAGGACAGGGGGACCTACGAGCAGTACTTC. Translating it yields CASSTQDRGTYEQYF.

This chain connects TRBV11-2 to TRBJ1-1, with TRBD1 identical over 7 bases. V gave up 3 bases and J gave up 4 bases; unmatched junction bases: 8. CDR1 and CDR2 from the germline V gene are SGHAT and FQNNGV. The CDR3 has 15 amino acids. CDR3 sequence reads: CASSLTGYRSTEAFF. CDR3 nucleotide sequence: TGTGCCAGCAGCTTGACAGGGTACCGTTCCACTGAAGCTTTCTTT. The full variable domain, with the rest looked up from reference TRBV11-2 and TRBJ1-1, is EAGVAQSPRYKIIEKRQSVAFWCNPISGHATLYWYQQILGQGPKLLIQFQNNGVVDDSQLPKDRFSAERLKGVDSTLKIQPAKLEDSAVYLCASSLTGYRSTEAFFGQGTRLTVV.

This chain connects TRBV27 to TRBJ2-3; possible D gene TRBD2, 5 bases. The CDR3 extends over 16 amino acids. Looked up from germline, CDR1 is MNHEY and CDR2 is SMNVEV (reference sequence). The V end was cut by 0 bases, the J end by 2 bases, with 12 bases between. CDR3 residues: CASSLSGERATDTQYF. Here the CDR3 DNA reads TGTGCCAGCAGTTTATCGGGCGAGAGGGCCACAGATACGCAGTATTTT.

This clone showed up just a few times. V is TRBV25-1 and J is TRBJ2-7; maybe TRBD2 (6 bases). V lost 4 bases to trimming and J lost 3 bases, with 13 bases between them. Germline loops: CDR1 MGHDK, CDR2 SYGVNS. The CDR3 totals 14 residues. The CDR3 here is CASSVGLPDYEQYF. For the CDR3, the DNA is TGTGCCAGCAGTGTCGGACTACCTGACTACGAGCAGTACTTC.

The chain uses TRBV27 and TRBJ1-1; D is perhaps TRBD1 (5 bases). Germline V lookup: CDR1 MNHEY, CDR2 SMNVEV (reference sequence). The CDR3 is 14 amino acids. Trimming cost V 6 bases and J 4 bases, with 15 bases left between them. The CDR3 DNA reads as TGTGCCAGCAGGCGATCAGGGTTGCGCACTGAAGCTTTCTTT. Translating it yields CASRRSGLRTEAFF.

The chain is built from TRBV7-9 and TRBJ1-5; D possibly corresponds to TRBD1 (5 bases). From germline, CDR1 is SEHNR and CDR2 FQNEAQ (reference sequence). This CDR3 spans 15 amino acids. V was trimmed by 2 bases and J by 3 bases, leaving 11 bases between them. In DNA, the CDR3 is TGTGCCAGCAGCTTAAGGGGAGGGAACAATCAGCCCCAGCATTTT. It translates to CASSLRGGNNQPQHF.

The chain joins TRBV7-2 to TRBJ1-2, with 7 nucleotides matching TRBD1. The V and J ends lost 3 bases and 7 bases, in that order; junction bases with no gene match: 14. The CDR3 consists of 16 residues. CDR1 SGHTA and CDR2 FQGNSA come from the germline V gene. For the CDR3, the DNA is TGTGCCAGCAGCTTCCAGAGCACAGGGGTGAACCTTGGCTACACCTTC. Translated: CASSFQSTGVNLGYTF.

CDR3: CASSLIAGAETQYF. The CDR3 nucleotides are TGTGCCAGCAGCTTGATAGCGGGGGCAGAGACCCAGTACTTC. V and J are TRBV5-5 and TRBJ2-5, with 9 bases fitting TRBD2. V gave up 1 base and J gave up 4 bases; unmatched junction bases: 2. Looked up from germline, CDR1 is SGHKS and CDR2 is YYEKEE (reference sequence). The CDR3 sequence is 14 residues long.

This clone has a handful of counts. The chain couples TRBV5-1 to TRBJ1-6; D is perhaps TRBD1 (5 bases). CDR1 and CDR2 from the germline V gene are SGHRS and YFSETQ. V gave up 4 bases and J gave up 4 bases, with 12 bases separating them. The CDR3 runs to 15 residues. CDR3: CASSTQGGYNSPLHF. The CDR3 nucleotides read TGCGCCAGCAGCACTCAGGGTGGATATAATTCACCCCTCCACTTT.

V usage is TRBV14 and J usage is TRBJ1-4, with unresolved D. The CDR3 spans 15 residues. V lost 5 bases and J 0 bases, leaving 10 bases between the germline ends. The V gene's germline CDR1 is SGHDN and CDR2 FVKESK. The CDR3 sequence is CASSTRVTTNEKLFF. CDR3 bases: TGTGCCAGCAGCACTCGGGTCACAACTAATGAAAAACTGTTTTTT.

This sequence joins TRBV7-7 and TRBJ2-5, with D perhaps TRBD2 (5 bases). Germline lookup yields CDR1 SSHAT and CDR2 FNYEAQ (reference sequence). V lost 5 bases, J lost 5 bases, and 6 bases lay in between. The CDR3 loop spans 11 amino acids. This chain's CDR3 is CASSTGETQYF. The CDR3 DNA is TGTGCCAGCAGCACGGGGGAGACCCAGTACTTC.

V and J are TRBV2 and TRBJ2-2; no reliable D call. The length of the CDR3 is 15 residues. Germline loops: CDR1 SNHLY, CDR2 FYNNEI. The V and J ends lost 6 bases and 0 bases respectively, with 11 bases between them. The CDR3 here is CASRGLKANTGELFF. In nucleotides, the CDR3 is TGTGCCAGCAGGGGCCTAAAAGCGAACACCGGGGAGCTGTTTTTT.

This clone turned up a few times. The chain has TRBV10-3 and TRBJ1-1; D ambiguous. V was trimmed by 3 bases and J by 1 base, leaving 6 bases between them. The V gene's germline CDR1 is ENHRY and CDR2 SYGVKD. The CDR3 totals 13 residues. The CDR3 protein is CAISDLENTEAFF. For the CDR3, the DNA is TGTGCCATCAGTGATTTAGAGAACACTGAAGCTTTCTTT.

CDR3 DNA sequence: TGCGCCAGCAGCTTTCAGGGGGCTGGGGCCAACGTCCTGACTTTC. Translation: CASSFQGAGANVLTF. This chain links TRBV5-1 with TRBJ2-6; 7 bases line up with TRBD1. With V trimmed by 2 bases and J by 2 bases, 1 base remained unmatched. This CDR3 is built from 15 residues. Germline values: CDR1 SGHRS, CDR2 YFSETQ.

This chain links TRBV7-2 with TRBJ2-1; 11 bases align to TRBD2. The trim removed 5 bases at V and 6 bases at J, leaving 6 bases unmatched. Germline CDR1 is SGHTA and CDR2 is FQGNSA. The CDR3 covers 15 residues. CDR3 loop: CASSLGTSGFNEQFF. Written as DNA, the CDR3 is TGTGCCAGCAGCCTCGGGACTAGCGGCTTCAATGAGCAGTTCTTC.

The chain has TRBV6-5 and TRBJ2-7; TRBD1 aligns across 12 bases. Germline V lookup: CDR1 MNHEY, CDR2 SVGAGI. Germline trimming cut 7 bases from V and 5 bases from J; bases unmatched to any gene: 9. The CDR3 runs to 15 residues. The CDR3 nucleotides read TGTGCCAGCAACCCTCCGGGACAGGGGGCCGACGAGCAGTACTTC. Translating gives CASNPPGQGADEQYF.

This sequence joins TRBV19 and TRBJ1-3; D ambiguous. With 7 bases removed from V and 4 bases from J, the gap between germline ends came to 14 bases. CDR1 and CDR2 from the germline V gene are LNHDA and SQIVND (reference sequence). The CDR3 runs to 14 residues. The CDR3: CASTLTNFGNTIYF. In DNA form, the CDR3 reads TGTGCCAGTACTTTGACTAACTTCGGAAACACCATATATTTT.

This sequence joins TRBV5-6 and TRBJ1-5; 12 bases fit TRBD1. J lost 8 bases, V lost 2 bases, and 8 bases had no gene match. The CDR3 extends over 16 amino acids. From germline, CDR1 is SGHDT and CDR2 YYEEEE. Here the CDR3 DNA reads TGTGCCAGCAGCTTCCTCGGGACAGGGGGCCAGGAGCCCCAGCATTTT. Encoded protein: CASSFLGTGGQEPQHF. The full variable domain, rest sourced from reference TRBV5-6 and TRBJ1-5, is DAGVTQSPTHLIKTRGQQVTLRCSPKSGHDTVSWYQQALGQGPQFIFQYYEEEERQRGNFPDRFSGHQFPNYSSELNVNALLLGDSALYLCASSFLGTGGQEPQHFGDGTRLSIL.

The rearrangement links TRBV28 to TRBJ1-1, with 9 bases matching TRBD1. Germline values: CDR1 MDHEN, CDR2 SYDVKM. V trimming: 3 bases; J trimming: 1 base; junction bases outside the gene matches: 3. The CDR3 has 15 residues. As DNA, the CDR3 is TGTGCCAGCAGTTTCCCGGGACAGGGGAACACTGAAGCTTTCTTT. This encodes CASSFPGQGNTEAFF.

CDR3 sequence reads: CAGPGQGVFWGGYTF. Here the CDR3 DNA reads TGTGCCGGACCGGGACAGGGAGTATTTTGGGGTGGCTACACCTTC. The V call is TRBV2, the J call TRBJ1-2; the match to TRBD1 covers 9 bases. The ends lost 11 bases at V and 7 bases at J; junction bases unmatched: 17. Germline V gene data show CDR1 as SNHLY and CDR2 as FYNNEI. The CDR3 has 15 residues.